These 32 T cell receptor beta chains share one sample of origin, sequenced in a study of T-cell memory formation after mild COVID-19. TCRdb analysed the 5' RACE reads with MiXCR anew, one entry per CDR3 protein. The sample consists of roughly 280,000 distinct CDR3 sequences, approximately 7.6% of them appearing once. What was sequenced was PBMCs or a T cell subset sorted from them (not recorded which). Receptors originate from a man between 18 and 29 years old who had mild COVID-19 (a few samples of this study predate the infection). Cell type and time point are not known.

The rearrangement links TRBV20-1 to TRBJ1-2, with D unresolved. CDR1 is DFQATT, CDR2 SNEGSKA, per germline (reference sequence). Deletions cut 1 base from V and 1 base from J, with 10 bases between. The CDR3 extends over 14 amino acids. The CDR3 nucleotides read TGCAGTGCTAGAGGGCCTCCCCTTAACTATGGCTACACCTTC. Translation: CSARGPPLNYGYTF.

The chain carries TRBV24-1 and TRBJ2-2; TRBD2 is a possible D gene (5 bases). This CDR3 contains 15 residues. CDR1 is KGHDR and CDR2 is SFDVKD in the germline V gene. V gave up 3 bases and J gave up 0 bases, with 7 bases separating them. The CDR3 DNA follows: TGTGCCACCAGTGATCCCGGGACGAACACCGGGGAGCTGTTTTTT. Encoded protein: CATSDPGTNTGELFF.

The rearrangement uses TRBV4-2 and TRBJ2-1; 7 positions agree with TRBD1. Per the germline V gene, CDR1 is LGHNA and CDR2 is YNFKEQ. J was trimmed by 4 bases and V by 4 bases; bases with no gene match: 4. The CDR3 totals 14 residues. For the CDR3, the DNA is TGTGCCAGCAGCCCGGGACAGTTGTACAATGAGCAGTTCTTC. Translated: CASSPGQLYNEQFF.

This clonotype was observed a few times. The rearrangement joins TRBV7-3 to TRBJ2-3; 8 bases align to TRBD2. Losses at the gene ends were 5 bases for V and 1 base for J; bases not matched to a gene: 14. Germline V gene data show CDR1 as SGHTA and CDR2 as FQGTGA. The length of the CDR3 is 18 residues. CDR3 in amino acids: CASSRIGSGGSGTDTQYF. In DNA, the CDR3 is TGTGCCAGCAGCCGAATAGGGAGCGGGGGATCGGGCACAGATACGCAGTATTTT.

This rearrangement joins TRBV12-3 or TRBV12-4 to TRBJ2-5; unclear D gene. CDR3 length equals 14 residues. The V and J ends lost 2 bases and 5 bases respectively, with 12 bases between them. CDR3 residues: CASSLLLTRETQYF. The CDR3 region has the DNA TGTGCCAGCAGTTTACTCCTAACGAGGGAGACCCAGTACTTC.

This clonotype was counted at least ten times. The rearrangement links TRBV7-9 to TRBJ2-1, with TRBD2 matching 12 bases. CDR1 and CDR2 from the germline V gene are SEHNR and FQNEAQ (reference sequence). The CDR3 contains 15 residues. The trim removed 5 bases at V and 4 bases at J, leaving 3 bases unmatched. In DNA form, the CDR3 reads TGTGCCAGCAGCCGACTAGCGGGGGTTTACAATGAGCAGTTCTTC. Protein product: CASSRLAGVYNEQFF.

This chain joins TRBV12-3 or TRBV12-4 and TRBJ2-7, with D uncertain. V lost 10 bases and J 7 bases, leaving 11 bases between the germline ends. The CDR3 runs 10 residues. As DNA, the CDR3 is TGTGCCAAGTACAGAAGGGAGCAGTACGTC. This sequence encodes CAKYRREQYV.

This clonotype was recorded a few times. The chain couples TRBV2 to TRBJ2-7, with 10 bases matching TRBD1. With V trimmed by 6 bases and J by 4 bases, 6 bases remained unmatched. Per the germline V gene, CDR1 is SNHLY and CDR2 is FYNNEI. The CDR3 covers 14 residues. The CDR3 protein is CASRAGTGVYEQYF. The CDR3 DNA follows: TGTGCCAGCAGAGCCGGGACAGGGGTTTACGAGCAGTACTTC.

V is TRBV6-4 and J is TRBJ2-3; no clear D gene. Germline V gene lookup returns CDR1 MRHNA and CDR2 SNTAGT. The length of the CDR3 is 14 residues. V was trimmed by 2 bases and J by 0 bases, leaving 6 bases between them. In nucleotides, the CDR3 is TGTGCCAGCAGTGACGGGCCCAGCACAGATACGCAGTATTTT. This gives the protein CASSDGPSTDTQYF.

This clonotype occurred many times. The V and J genes are TRBV12-3 or TRBV12-4 and TRBJ1-6, with 8 nucleotides matching TRBD1. Trimming at V came to 6 bases and at J to 8 bases, leaving 3 bases not matched to a gene. This CDR3 has 13 amino acids. The chain's CDR3 is CASREQGDSPLHF. Here the CDR3 DNA reads TGTGCCAGCAGGGAACAGGGGGATTCACCCCTCCACTTT.

CDR3 residues: CASSPLPGQGFRTDTQYF. DNA of the CDR3: TGTGCCAGCAGCCCCCTTCCGGGACAGGGATTCCGCACAGATACGCAGTATTTT. The chain couples TRBV6-6 to TRBJ2-3, with 9 bases lining up with TRBD1. CDR1 is MNHNY, CDR2 SVGAGI, per germline (reference sequence). J was trimmed by 1 base and V by 6 bases; bases with no gene match: 14. CDR3 length: 18 residues.

This clonotype was found many times. This chain connects TRBV5-1 to TRBJ2-4; either TRBD1 or TRBD2 may fit D (5 bases each). In germline, CDR1 is SGHRS, CDR2 YFSETQ. CDR3 length equals 14 residues. Between the trimmed V and J ends, which lost 3 bases and 7 bases, there was a span of 14 bases. The DNA of the CDR3 is TGCGCCAGCAGCTCCGGGGACCCGAGGAACATTCAGTACTTC. Residues: CASSSGDPRNIQYF.

This clonotype was picked up a small number of times. This chain uses TRBV12-3 or TRBV12-4 with TRBJ2-3; possibly TRBD1 for D (6 bases). Trimming removed 7 bases from V and 4 bases from J, with 12 bases in between. The CDR3 extends over 13 amino acids. The CDR3 coding sequence is TGTGCCAGCACCCACAGGGTAGCAGATACGCAGTATTTT. Its translation is CASTHRVADTQYF.

The rearrangement uses TRBV7-2 and TRBJ2-1; 7 positions match TRBD1. Germline CDR1 reads SGHTA; CDR2 reads FQGNSA. This CDR3 is 17 amino acids long. The V gene end was trimmed by 1 base and the J gene end by 4 bases; junction bases not matched to a gene: 10. The CDR3 region is CASSLVGFAGGYNEQFF. CDR3 sequence (DNA): TGTGCCAGCAGCTTAGTAGGCTTTGCAGGGGGTTACAATGAGCAGTTCTTC.

This clonotype was seen ten or more times. The chain links TRBV5-6 to TRBJ2-5; D gene unclear. Trimming removed 3 bases from V and 5 bases from J, with 11 bases in between. The CDR3 sequence is 13 residues long. The germline CDR1 and CDR2 sequences are SGHDT and YYEEEE. CDR3 region: CASSSTYTETQYF. The CDR3 nucleotides are TGTGCCAGCAGCTCCACATATACGGAGACCCAGTACTTC.

This clonotype occurred a few times. The genes are TRBV7-2 and TRBJ2-1, with a possible D match to TRBD2 (6 bases). The V gene's germline CDR1 is SGHTA and CDR2 FQGNSA. V lost 5 bases, J lost 1 base, and 15 bases lay in between. The CDR3 has 16 amino acids. The CDR3 sequence: CASSRRARGSYNEQFF. The CDR3 DNA sequence: TGTGCCAGCAGCCGGAGGGCTAGGGGATCCTACAATGAGCAGTTCTTC.

This clonotype was seen ten or more times. The chain recombines TRBV4-1 with TRBJ2-7, with 8 bases identical to TRBD1. Germline V gives CDR1 MGHRA, CDR2 YSYEKL. Trimming took 6 bases from V and 1 from J; bases not matched to a gene: 8. This CDR3 region has 15 residues. This CDR3 reads CASSAGQAPSYEQYF. The CDR3 DNA sequence: TGCGCCAGCAGTGCGGGACAGGCCCCTTCCTACGAGCAGTACTTC.

Only a few counts were recorded for this clonotype. The chain recombines TRBV20-1 with TRBJ1-6, with 9 positions matching TRBD1. Unmatched junction bases numbered 3, after V lost 1 base and J lost 5 bases. Germline assignment: CDR1 DFQATT and CDR2 SNEGSKA (reference sequence). CDR3 length equals 15 residues. The CDR3 here is CSARAGTGNNSPLHF. CDR3 coding DNA: TGCAGTGCTAGAGCTGGGACAGGGAATAATTCACCCCTCCACTTT.

The chain is built from TRBV9 and TRBJ1-2; D remains ambiguous. The V and J ends lost 0 bases and 2 bases respectively, with 11 bases between them. In germline, CDR1 is SGDLS, CDR2 YYNGEE. This CDR3 comprises 15 residues. CDR3 nucleotide sequence: TGTGCCAGCAGCGTAGACCTCGGGTTAAACTATGGCTACACCTTC. This sequence encodes CASSVDLGLNYGYTF.

This clonotype was found many times. V gene TRBV5-1 combines with J gene TRBJ2-1; a weak D match, TRBD1 (5 bases). The V gene's germline CDR1 is SGHRS and CDR2 YFSETQ. Trimming took off 1 base at V and 8 bases at J, with 16 bases between the two ends. The CDR3 extends over 15 amino acids. CDR3 coding DNA: TGCGCCAGCAGCTTGAGGGGTCGGGTTGTCGATGAGCAGTTCTTC. Protein product: CASSLRGRVVDEQFF.

This clonotype was observed many times. The CDR3 region has the DNA TGTGCCAGCAGCTTAATGGGGGGGGATACGCAGTATTTT. Residues: CASSLMGGDTQYF. The rearrangement links TRBV7-3 to TRBJ2-3, with TRBD2 matching over 7 bases. Per germline, CDR1 SGHTA and CDR2 FQGTGA. This CDR3 is built from 13 residues. V shed 1 base and J 6 bases; nucleotides not matched to a gene: 1.

This chain links TRBV29-1 with TRBJ2-5; 10 bases line up with TRBD2. After removal of 6 bases from V and 4 bases from J, the junction contained 14 bases not matched to a gene. Germline CDR1 is SQVTM and CDR2 is ANQGSEA. This CDR3 contains 16 residues. The CDR3: CSVPPSSGGYLETQYF. The CDR3 DNA follows: TGCAGCGTCCCCCCCTCTAGCGGGGGTTACTTAGAGACCCAGTACTTC.

This clonotype was detected only a few times. The chain uses TRBV5-1 and TRBJ2-2, with D possibly being TRBD1 or TRBD2 (6 bases each). Germline-derived CDR1 and CDR2 are SGHRS and YFSETQ. The CDR3 contains 16 residues. The V and J ends lost 1 base and 6 bases respectively, with 16 bases between them. The CDR3 nucleotides are TGCGCCAGCAGCTTGACCGGGACAAGGAGGGCCGGGGAGCTGTTTTTT. It codes for CASSLTGTRRAGELFF.

This clonotype occurred many times. The V call is TRBV12-3 or TRBV12-4, the J call TRBJ2-3; perhaps D is TRBD1 or TRBD2 (6 bases each). This CDR3 contains 14 residues. With 6 bases removed from V and 6 bases from J, the gap between germline ends came to 16 bases. The CDR3 reads CASSLGGPMDTQYF. The CDR3 nucleotides are TGTGCCAGCAGCCTCGGGGGCCCCATGGATACGCAGTATTTT.

This clonotype was detected ten times or more. V gene TRBV7-2 combines with J gene TRBJ2-1; 8 bases are a match to TRBD1. The CDR3 length is 14 residues. CDR1 and CDR2 from the germline V gene are SGHTA and FQGNSA. V was pared by 5 bases and J by 9 bases, with 9 bases of the junction left unmatched. For the CDR3, the DNA is TGTGCCAGCAGCCAAGACAGGGGATATGGTGAGCAGTTCTTC. This encodes CASSQDRGYGEQFF.

This clonotype was seen a few times. The V and J genes are TRBV12-3 or TRBV12-4 and TRBJ1-2, with TRBD1 identical over 12 bases. J was trimmed by 7 bases and V by 5 bases; bases with no gene match: 5. The CDR3 totals 14 residues. The CDR3 sequence is CASSRDRGRGGYTF. In DNA, the CDR3 is TGTGCCAGCAGTCGGGACAGGGGGCGCGGTGGCTACACCTTC.

The chain recombines TRBV5-5 with TRBJ2-2; perhaps TRBD2 as D (6 bases). Trimming shortened V by 4 bases and J by 5 bases, and 24 bases separated the two germline ends. The germline CDR1 and CDR2 sequences are SGHKS and YYEKEE (reference sequence). There are 18 residues in the CDR3. CDR3: CASSTKGWGGEGTGELFF. The CDR3, as DNA: TGTGCCAGCAGCACGAAAGGGTGGGGCGGGGAAGGAACCGGGGAGCTGTTTTTT.

This clonotype was seen more than once but under ten times. V is TRBV19 and J is TRBJ1-5; D gene uncertain. The CDR3 loop spans 12 amino acids. The germline gives CDR1 LNHDA, CDR2 SQIVND (reference sequence). The V and J ends lost 8 bases and 4 bases respectively, with 9 bases between them. The DNA for the CDR3 is TGTGCCAGTGAGGAGCAAAATCAGCCCCAGCATTTT. It encodes CASEEQNQPQHF.

This clonotype was counted a few times. This chain connects TRBV18 to TRBJ2-1; no firm D call. Germline CDR1 KGHSH, CDR2 LQKENI. This CDR3 region has 13 residues. V lost 1 base and J 4 bases, leaving 5 bases between the germline ends. The CDR3 DNA follows: TGTGCCAGCTCACCACAAGCGTACAATGAGCAGTTCTTC. Its protein is CASSPQAYNEQFF.

This clonotype was detected a few times. This chain connects TRBV6-1 to TRBJ2-7, with D possibly being TRBD1 or TRBD2 (5 bases each). The CDR3 length is 13 residues. The germline V and J ends were trimmed by 0 bases and 6 bases, with 9 bases remaining between them. Germline V gives CDR1 MNHNS, CDR2 SASEGT. CDR3 nucleotides: TGTGCCAGCAGTGAAGCGCGTGGGACCGAGCAGTACGTC. This encodes CASSEARGTEQYV.

The rearrangement links TRBV28 to TRBJ1-1; D possibly corresponds to TRBD1 (5 bases). In germline, CDR1 is MDHEN, CDR2 SYDVKM. The V and J ends lost 1 base and 5 bases respectively, with 14 bases between them. This CDR3 has 15 amino acids. This CDR3 reads CASSLFIGGKTEAFF. The CDR3 DNA follows: TGTGCCAGCAGTTTATTTATTGGGGGGAAGACTGAAGCTTTCTTT.

This clonotype was detected a few times. The CDR3 sequence: CASSLGDGTTDTQYF. As DNA, the CDR3 is TGCGCCAGCAGCTTGGGGGACGGGACCACAGATACGCAGTATTTT. The rearrangement links TRBV5-1 to TRBJ2-3; D may be TRBD1 or TRBD2 (5 bases each). With 0 bases removed from V and 2 bases from J, the gap between germline ends came to 10 bases. In germline, CDR1 is SGHRS, CDR2 YFSETQ. CDR3 length: 15 amino acids.